Presented here are 8 T cell receptor beta chains from one specimen sequenced in a study of prognosis after radiotherapy for stage I lung cancer. Two-round multiplex PCR, the amplification method, yielded TCR beta CDR3 from genomic DNA. Specific primers for each TRBV and TRBJ gene were what first-round PCR used. One entry per CDR3 protein results from TCRdb running MiXCR on the multiplex PCR reads. The sample has some 60,000 distinct CDR3 sequences, about 26% seen once. The sequencing used PBMCs, collected before or after stereotactic body radiation therapy (not recorded which). The receptor source for this set is a donor over 45 with non-small cell lung cancer.

This clonotype was picked up many times. The CDR3 is CASSPPGQKSYEQYF. The CDR3 bases are TGTGCCAGCAGCCCCCCGGGACAGAAGTCCTACGAGCAGTACTTC. The chain combines TRBV6-5 with TRBJ2-7; 7 bases line up with TRBD1. The V gene end was trimmed by 6 bases and the J gene end by 1 base; junction bases not matched to a gene: 9. Germline CDR1 reads MNHEY; CDR2 reads SVGAGI. The length of the CDR3 is 15 residues.

This clonotype was seen repeatedly, ten times or more. The chain employs TRBV19 and TRBJ1-5; maybe TRBD1 (6 bases). V was cut by 6 bases and J by 7 bases, with 19 bases left in between. Per germline, CDR1 LNHDA and CDR2 SQIVND (reference sequence). The CDR3 is made up of 15 amino acids. CDR3 sequence (DNA): TGTGCCAGTAGATCCATACAGGGATTTGGGCAGCCCCAGCATTTT. This gives the protein CASRSIQGFGQPQHF.

In its sample, this clonotype was seen many times. J is TRBJ1-6 and V is TRBV4-1; D remains unclear. The V and J ends lost 1 base and 3 bases respectively, with 13 bases between them. Germline-derived CDR1 and CDR2 are MGHRA and YSYEKL. CDR3 size: 17 residues. The CDR3 DNA reads as TGCGCCAGCAGCCAAGTTTTCGGCCGTGACTATAATTCACCCCTCCACTTT. This sequence encodes CASSQVFGRDYNSPLHF.

There are many counts of this clonotype. The chain carries TRBV5-6 and TRBJ1-5; D is unresolved. V was trimmed by 4 bases and J by 9 bases, leaving 23 bases between them. The V gene's germline CDR1 is SGHDT and CDR2 YYEEEE. The CDR3 runs 16 residues. The CDR3 protein is CASSQYTQAAVWPQHF. Written as DNA, the CDR3 is TGTGCCAGCAGCCAGTACACACAAGCGGCCGTGTGGCCCCAGCATTTT.

In DNA form, the CDR3 reads TGTGCCAGCAGCTCTGGAGGTACTGGGGCCAACGTCCTGACTTTC. It is translated as CASSSGGTGANVLTF. This chain joins TRBV7-9 and TRBJ2-6; D is perhaps TRBD2 (5 bases). Trimming left V 4 bases short and J 2 bases short, with 9 bases between. Germline V gene data show CDR1 as SEHNR and CDR2 as FQNEAQ (reference sequence). This CDR3 has 15 residues.

At least ten counts were recorded for this clonotype. This chain links TRBV5-1 with TRBJ1-5; D gene ambiguous. V lost 0 bases, J lost 4 bases, and 11 bases lay in between. The CDR3 has 15 residues. Germline lookup yields CDR1 SGHRS and CDR2 YFSETQ. The CDR3 is CASSLGPGGNQPQHF. The CDR3 nucleotides are TGCGCCAGCAGCTTGGGTCCCGGAGGAAATCAGCCCCAGCATTTT.

With respect to this clonotype: A read error is possible here, since a much larger clone lies one base away. The rearrangement joins TRBV29-1 to TRBJ1-1; perhaps TRBD1 as D (5 bases). This CDR3 region has 15 residues. Germline CDR1 reads SQVTM; CDR2 reads ANQGSEA. V was trimmed by 5 bases and J by 5 bases, leaving 21 bases between them. The CDR3 reads CSVYRGGAQTTEAFF. The CDR3 DNA sequence: TGCAGCGTTTACCGTGGTGGGGCCCAGACGACTGAAGCTTTCTTT.

On this clonotype itself: A single base separates this from a much larger clone, so it may be a read error. The chain recombines TRBV15 with TRBJ2-4; a possible D gene is TRBD2 (5 bases). Germline assignment: CDR1 LNHNV and CDR2 YYDKDF (reference sequence). The CDR3 sequence is 13 residues long. CDR3 loop: CPTSRDLEDFQYF. CDR3 coding DNA: TGTCCCACCAGCAGAGATCTGGAGGATTTTCAGTACTTC.